This is a list of T cell receptor beta chains from one sample in a study of Ad26.COV2.S vaccination and SARS-CoV-2 variants. Sequencing was performed with immunoSEQ multiplex PCR; in TCRdb, only in-frame clones are kept and a portion is missing. The sample has 350,000 to 500,000 clones, 85% to 90% seen once; the top ten hold just over 2.5%. This specimen consisted of peripheral blood, obtained in a trial of Ad26.COV2.S vaccine versus placebo. The receptors stem from a person aged 18-65 years who received the Ad26.COV2.S COVID-19 vaccine or a placebo. CDR3s include the opening cysteine and the closing phenylalanine or tryptophan. The D gene is left open where the match is weak. The size entry is marked missing in some rows and otherwise reads once, few, many or a size class.

CDR3 DNA: TGTGCCACCAGTGACCCTGGGACAGGGGAAGCTAACTATGGCTACACCTTC; CDR3 protein: CATSDPGTGEANYGYTF; V gene: TRBV24-1; clone size: .; D gene: TRBD1; J gene: TRBJ1-2
CDR3 DNA: TGTGCCAGCAGCGTAGATCCAATCACAGATACGCAGTATTTT; CDR3 protein: CASSVDPITDTQYF; V gene: TRBV9; clone size: .; D gene: .; J gene: TRBJ2-3
CDR3 DNA: TGTGCCAGCAGCGTCGACAGGGGCGGCGAGCAGTACTTC; CDR3 protein: CASSVDRGGEQYF; V gene: TRBV2; clone size: .; D gene: TRBD1; J gene: TRBJ2-7
CDR3 DNA: TGCAGTGCTAGTCCCAGGGACGCCTACGAGCAGTACTTC; CDR3 protein: CSASPRDAYEQYF; V gene: TRBV20-1; clone size: .; D gene: .; J gene: TRBJ2-7
CDR3 DNA: TGTGCCATCAGTGAACCGGACAGGGGAAATGGCTACACCTTC; CDR3 protein: CAISEPDRGNGYTF; V gene: TRBV10-3; clone size: .; D gene: TRBD1; J gene: TRBJ1-2
CDR3 DNA: TGCGCCAGCAGCTTCCTGGGCTACGAGCAGTACTTC; CDR3 protein: CASSFLGYEQYF; V gene: TRBV5-1; clone size: .; D gene: .; J gene: TRBJ2-7
CDR3 DNA: TGTGCCTTCATGGGGGGGAACACCGGGGAGCTGTTTTTT; CDR3 protein: CAFMGGNTGELFF; V gene: TRBV7-6; clone size: .; D gene: .; J gene: TRBJ2-2
CDR3 DNA: TGCGCCAGCAGCTGGGACATGAGCTCCTATAATTCACCCCTCCACTTT; CDR3 protein: CASSWDMSSYNSPLHF; V gene: TRBV5-1; clone size: .; D gene: .; J gene: TRBJ1-6
CDR3 DNA: TGTGCCAGCAGCCAAGGAGAGGGGGCGAGGGAAAAACTGTTTTTT; CDR3 protein: CASSQGEGAREKLFF; V gene: TRBV3-1/TRBV3-2; clone size: .; D gene: TRBD1; J gene: TRBJ1-4
CDR3 DNA: TGTGCCAGCAGTGATAGTGGCGGGGGCGTAACTCCCTACAATGAGCAGTTCTTC; CDR3 protein: CASSDSGGGVTPYNEQFF; V gene: TRBV2; clone size: .; D gene: .; J gene: TRBJ2-1
CDR3 DNA: TGCGCCAGCAGCCAAGTAAGGGGGACGCGGGGCTACACCTTC; CDR3 protein: CASSQVRGTRGYTF; V gene: TRBV4-1; clone size: .; D gene: .; J gene: TRBJ1-2
CDR3 DNA: TGCAGCGTTGAGGGACAGGGACGCGGCACAGATACGCAGTATTTT; CDR3 protein: CSVEGQGRGTDTQYF; V gene: TRBV29-1; clone size: .; D gene: TRBD1; J gene: TRBJ2-3
CDR3 DNA: TGCGCCAGCAGCCCGCGGACTAGCGGTTCCTACAATGAGCAGTTCTTC; CDR3 protein: CASSPRTSGSYNEQFF; V gene: TRBV5-1; clone size: .; D gene: TRBD2; J gene: TRBJ2-1
CDR3 DNA: TGTGCCAGCAGCCACGGAGACAGGGGTGGAACCGGGGAGCTGTTTTTT; CDR3 protein: CASSHGDRGGTGELFF; V gene: TRBV4-2; clone size: .; D gene: TRBD1; J gene: TRBJ2-2
CDR3 DNA: TGTGCCAGCAGCGCGGACAGGGGAACTTCTGAAGCTTTCTTT; CDR3 protein: CASSADRGTSEAFF; V gene: TRBV11-3; clone size: .; D gene: TRBD1; J gene: TRBJ1-1
CDR3 DNA: TGTGCCAGCAGCTTCCGGGACGGATATGGCTACACCTTC; CDR3 protein: CASSFRDGYGYTF; V gene: TRBV11-2; clone size: once; D gene: .; J gene: TRBJ1-2
CDR3 DNA: TGTGCCAGCAGTTTAGTTCTAGCGGGATTAGAGACCCAGTACTTC; CDR3 protein: CASSLVLAGLETQYF; V gene: TRBV27; clone size: .; D gene: TRBD2; J gene: TRBJ2-5
CDR3 DNA: TGCAGTGCTAGAGATCGTACAGGCCAGTACTTC; CDR3 protein: CSARDRTGQYF; V gene: TRBV20-1; clone size: .; D gene: .; J gene: TRBJ2-5
CDR3 DNA: TGTGCCAGCAGCCGGCTGCCCGACAGGGGTACAGGGAATGAAAAACTGTTTTTT; CDR3 protein: CASSRLPDRGTGNEKLFF; V gene: TRBV5-5; clone size: .; D gene: TRBD1; J gene: TRBJ1-4
CDR3 DNA: TGCGCCAGCAGCCTGGGGAGCCTCGGGGGGTACGAGCAGTACTTC; CDR3 protein: CASSLGSLGGYEQYF; V gene: TRBV5-1; clone size: .; D gene: TRBD2; J gene: TRBJ2-7
CDR3 DNA: TGTGCCACCAGGGGACACGAGAACACTGAAGCTTTCTTT; CDR3 protein: CATRGHENTEAFF; V gene: TRBV24-1; clone size: .; D gene: .; J gene: TRBJ1-1
CDR3 DNA: TGTGCCAGCAGCGTAGGCAGCGGGCCTAGCTCCTACAATGAGCAGTTCTTC; CDR3 protein: CASSVGSGPSSYNEQFF; V gene: TRBV9; clone size: .; D gene: .; J gene: TRBJ2-1
CDR3 DNA: TGTGCCAGCAGGGTGGGGGCGGCGTTGAGGCCCCTCCACTTT; CDR3 protein: CASRVGAALRPLHF; V gene: TRBV6-5; clone size: .; D gene: .; J gene: TRBJ1-6
CDR3 DNA: TGTGCCAGCAGCCAATGGGACAGGAATGAAAAACTGTTTTTT; CDR3 protein: CASSQWDRNEKLFF; V gene: TRBV4-2; clone size: once; D gene: TRBD1; J gene: TRBJ1-4
CDR3 DNA: TGTGCCAGCAGTTACACCGCCGGGGAGGGTGTAATTTCACCCCTCCACTTT; CDR3 protein: CASSYTAGEGVISPLHF; V gene: TRBV6-2/TRBV6-3; clone size: .; D gene: .; J gene: TRBJ1-6
CDR3 DNA: TGTGCCAGCAGTGAAGGGACTCCCTCCTACAATGAGCAGTTCTTC; CDR3 protein: CASSEGTPSYNEQFF; V gene: TRBV2; clone size: .; D gene: .; J gene: TRBJ2-1
CDR3 DNA: TGTGCCAGCAGCCAAGGGACTAGCGGGAGACCCAACAATGAGCAGTTCTTC; CDR3 protein: CASSQGTSGRPNNEQFF; V gene: TRBV4-2; clone size: once; D gene: TRBD2; J gene: TRBJ2-1
CDR3 DNA: TGCGCCAGCAGCTTGGGTGAGGGGGTAAGCCTCCACTTT; CDR3 protein: CASSLGEGVSLHF; V gene: TRBV5-1; clone size: .; D gene: .; J gene: TRBJ1-6
CDR3 DNA: TGTGCCAGCAGTCCCAAGGGACTAGCGGGAGAGACCCAGTACTTC; CDR3 protein: CASSPKGLAGETQYF; V gene: TRBV6-5; clone size: .; D gene: TRBD2; J gene: TRBJ2-5
CDR3 DNA: TGTGCCAGCAGTTTAGGACGGATTAATTCACCCCTCCACTTT; CDR3 protein: CASSLGRINSPLHF; V gene: TRBV27; clone size: .; D gene: .; J gene: TRBJ1-6
CDR3 DNA: TGTGCCAGCAGCTTGGGGCTAGCGGGTTCCTACAATGAGCAGTTCTTC; CDR3 protein: CASSLGLAGSYNEQFF; V gene: TRBV5-5; clone size: .; D gene: TRBD2; J gene: TRBJ2-1
CDR3 DNA: TGTGCCAGCAGTACTAGTAGATACACTGAAGCTTTCTTT; CDR3 protein: CASSTSRYTEAFF; V gene: TRBV6-5; clone size: .; D gene: .; J gene: TRBJ1-1
CDR3 DNA: TGTGCCAGCAGTCCCCGAGGACAGGGTCACTTCGAAGAGACCCAGTACTTC; CDR3 protein: CASSPRGQGHFEETQYF; V gene: TRBV28; clone size: .; D gene: TRBD1; J gene: TRBJ2-5
CDR3 DNA: TGCGCCAGCAGTGAGTGGGACCGTTATTCTGACAATGAGCAGTTCTTC; CDR3 protein: CASSEWDRYSDNEQFF; V gene: TRBV10-1; clone size: .; D gene: .; J gene: TRBJ2-1
CDR3 DNA: TGCAGTGCTAGTTTAGGCCTTACGCAGTATGGCTACACCTTC; CDR3 protein: CSASLGLTQYGYTF; V gene: TRBV20-1; clone size: .; D gene: .; J gene: TRBJ1-2
CDR3 DNA: TGTGCCAGCAGTCTTGACAGGGCCACAGATACGCAGTATTTT; CDR3 protein: CASSLDRATDTQYF; V gene: TRBV7-9; clone size: .; D gene: TRBD1; J gene: TRBJ2-3
CDR3 DNA: TGTGCCAGCAGTTACGATGGGACAGGGATACGCCGGGCCTATGGCTACACCTTC; CDR3 protein: CASSYDGTGIRRAYGYTF; V gene: TRBV6-2/TRBV6-3; clone size: .; D gene: TRBD1; J gene: TRBJ1-2
CDR3 DNA: TGTGCCAGCAGCTTAGAGGGGGGCTCCTACGAGCAGTACTTC; CDR3 protein: CASSLEGGSYEQYF; V gene: TRBV7-9; clone size: few; D gene: .; J gene: TRBJ2-7
CDR3 DNA: TGTGCCAGCAGCTCGTTCACAGGCTCCTTTAGGGGCTACACCTTC; CDR3 protein: CASSSFTGSFRGYTF; V gene: TRBV7-2; clone size: .; D gene: .; J gene: TRBJ1-2